This passage covers 22 T cell receptor beta chains from one sample sequenced in a study of blood T cell repertoires in COVID-19. Measured with immunoSEQ multiplex PCR; TCRdb has only the in-frame clones, and not every one. The sample has about 53,000 clones; roughly four fifths are singletons. The sequenced sample was peripheral blood. These receptor sequences come from a human donor in a cohort sampled during active COVID-19.

The rearrangement links TRBV18 to TRBJ2-1, with D possibly matching TRBD2 (7 bases). The CDR3 totals 14 residues. Trimming took off 2 bases at V and 8 bases at J, with 13 bases between the two ends. Germline V CDR1 and CDR2: KGHSH, LQKENI. Here the CDR3 reads CASSPSQGGDEQFF. CDR3 in DNA: TGTGCCAGCTCACCATCACAGGGAGGGGATGAGCAGTTCTTC.

The chain recombines TRBV18 with TRBJ1-6; TRBD1 aligns across 8 bases. Per the germline V gene, CDR1 is KGHSH and CDR2 is LQKENI. J was trimmed by 7 bases and V by 2 bases; bases with no gene match: 4. This CDR3 region has 15 residues. The CDR3 DNA reads as TGTGCCAGCTCACCAATAGGACAGGGAAATTCACCCCTCCACTTT. Amino acids: CASSPIGQGNSPLHF.

V is TRBV4-1 and J is TRBJ2-1; D is uncertain. The V gene lost 0 bases and the J gene lost 5 bases, with 5 bases spanning the gap. CDR1 and CDR2 (germline): MGHRA, YSYEKL. This CDR3 is built from 13 residues. The DNA for the CDR3 is TGCGCCAGCAGCCAAGACTATCACAATGAGCAGTTCTTC. This codes for CASSQDYHNEQFF.

The rearrangement links TRBV3-1 (or the pseudogene TRBV3-2) to TRBJ1-3; no definite D call. Trimming pared 4 bases from V and 0 bases from J, leaving 13 bases between. Germline CDR1 is LGHDT and CDR2 is YNNKEL (reference sequence). The CDR3 covers 16 residues. CDR3 in DNA: TGTGCCAGCAGCCCATACGAAAAACTCTCTGGAAACACCATATATTTT. This translates into CASSPYEKLSGNTIYF.

The sample holds a few counts of this clone. Here the CDR3 reads CASSHRDRGTYEQYF. Written as DNA, the CDR3 is TGTGCCAGCAGCCACCGGGACAGGGGAACCTACGAGCAGTACTTC. The chain employs TRBV7-9 and TRBJ2-7; TRBD1 matches at 10 bases. V lost 5 bases to trimming and J lost 2 bases; unmatched junction nucleotides: 6. Germline loops: CDR1 SEHNR, CDR2 FQNEAQ (reference sequence). This CDR3 is 15 amino acids long.

CDR3 region: CASPLGPPKYEQYF. Written as DNA, the CDR3 is TGTGCCAGCCCTCTGGGGCCTCCCAAATACGAGCAGTACTTC. V is TRBV6-5 and J is TRBJ2-7; TRBD1 might be the D (5 bases). V was shortened by 8 bases and J by 4 bases, with 18 bases between the two germline ends. This CDR3 is built from 14 residues. From germline, CDR1 is MNHEY and CDR2 SVGAGI.

This clone appeared a single time. The chain carries TRBV5-5 and TRBJ2-5; 12 positions match TRBD2. The CDR3 loop spans 16 amino acids. Germline CDR1 and CDR2: SGHKS and YYEKEE (reference sequence). J lost 2 bases, V lost 2 bases, and 4 bases had no gene match. CDR3: CASSLELAGGQETQYF. CDR3 coding DNA: TGTGCCAGCAGCTTAGAACTAGCGGGGGGTCAAGAGACCCAGTACTTC.

The V and J genes are TRBV10-1 and TRBJ2-7; 11 nucleotides agree with TRBD1. V shed 4 bases and J 6 bases; nucleotides not matched to a gene: 2. CDR1 WNHNN and CDR2 SYGVQD come from the germline V gene (reference sequence). There are 13 residues in the CDR3. CDR3 coding DNA: TGCGCCAGCAGTGCGGACAGGGGGCGCGAGCAGTACTTC. It yields the protein CASSADRGREQYF.

This rearrangement joins TRBV5-1 to TRBJ1-1; D is possibly TRBD1 (5 bases). The CDR3 length is 14 residues. Trimming cost V 4 bases and J 2 bases, with 12 bases left between them. The germline V gene encodes CDR1 SGHRS and CDR2 YFSETQ. CDR3 DNA: TGCGCCAGCAGCCTCTTTCAGGGAAACACTGAAGCTTTCTTT. Its translation: CASSLFQGNTEAFF.

This chain links TRBV9 with TRBJ2-3; 7 bases align to TRBD2. Germline V CDR1 and CDR2: SGDLS, YYNGEE. Trimming took 4 bases from V and 2 from J; bases not matched to a gene: 4. The CDR3 runs to 14 residues. The CDR3 protein is CASSPGTNTDTQYF. The DNA for the CDR3 is TGTGCCAGCAGCCCCGGGACTAACACAGATACGCAGTATTTT.

The V and J genes are TRBV30 and TRBJ2-7; 14 bases line up with TRBD2. Germline V lookup: CDR1 GTSNPN, CDR2 SVGIG (reference sequence). The CDR3 loop spans 21 amino acids. V gave up 3 bases and J gave up 7 bases; unmatched junction bases: 26. The CDR3 reads CAWRTREVTGTSGGPGVEQYF. The CDR3 coding sequence is TGTGCCTGGAGGACCAGAGAAGTTACCGGGACTAGCGGGGGTCCCGGAGTTGAGCAGTACTTC.

The chain combines TRBV30 with TRBJ2-3, with D possibly TRBD2 on 6 matching bases. Germline CDR1 GTSNPN, CDR2 SVGIG (reference sequence). The ends were cut back, 1 base at V and 4 bases at J, with 27 bases in the middle. This CDR3 contains 19 residues. As DNA, the CDR3 is TGTGCCTGGAGTGCTCCCCGGAGGGGCCCGGGATTTCGGGCAGATACGCAGTATTTT. This codes for CAWSAPRRGPGFRADTQYF. The entire variable domain, with the rest obtained from reference TRBV30 and TRBJ2-3, is as follows: SQTIHQWPATLVQPVGSPLSLECTVEGTSNPNLYWYRQAAGRGLQLLFYSVGIGQISSEVPQNLSASRPQDRQFILSSKKLLLSDSGFYLCAWSAPRRGPGFRADTQYFGPGTRLTVL.

This sequence joins TRBV6-5 and TRBJ2-5, with 7 bases that match TRBD1. The CDR3 extends over 14 amino acids. The V gene's germline CDR1 is MNHEY and CDR2 SVGAGI. The junction had 2 bases not matched to a gene; V was cut back by 0 bases and J by 4 bases. This CDR3 is CASSYSTGRETQYF. CDR3 coding DNA: TGTGCCAGCAGTTACTCGACAGGGCGAGAGACCCAGTACTTC.

The J gene is TRBJ2-1, the V gene TRBV18, with a weak D call TRBD2 (6 bases). CDR3 length equals 12 residues. Germline V gene lookup returns CDR1 KGHSH and CDR2 LQKENI. The germline V and J ends were trimmed by 2 bases and 12 bases, with 11 bases remaining between them. This CDR3 reads CASSPVQEGQFF. CDR3 in DNA: TGTGCCAGCTCACCAGTACAGGAGGGGCAGTTCTTC.

This chain connects TRBV19 to TRBJ1-1; 7 bases line up with TRBD1. V lost 5 bases, J lost 11 bases, and 11 bases stayed unmatched. This CDR3 region has 13 residues. The germline CDR1 and CDR2 sequences are LNHDA and SQIVND (reference sequence). The CDR3 nucleotides read TGTGCCAGTAGTTCCACAGGGGAAGAGTGGGCTTTCTTT. Amino acid sequence: CASSSTGEEWAFF.

This rearrangement joins TRBV6-2 or TRBV6-3 to TRBJ2-7; TRBD1 matches at 9 bases. The germline V gene has CDR1 MNHEY and CDR2 SVGEGT. Losses at the gene ends were 7 bases for V and 3 bases for J; bases not matched to a gene: 10. This CDR3 is built from 15 residues. The CDR3 is CASIPRDRVNYEQYF. DNA of the CDR3: TGTGCCAGCATCCCCCGGGACAGGGTGAACTACGAGCAGTACTTC.

The V and J genes are TRBV7-2 and TRBJ1-2, with 8 bases matching TRBD1. The CDR3 has 16 amino acids. J was trimmed by 7 bases and V by 1 base; bases with no gene match: 11. From germline, CDR1 is SGHTA and CDR2 FQGNSA. CDR3 in DNA: TGTGCCAGCAGCTTAGTAGGGACAGGCCCTCTGGGTGGCTACACCTTC. Translating it yields CASSLVGTGPLGGYTF.

The J gene is TRBJ2-7, the V gene TRBV5-1; 7 positions match TRBD1. V lost 0 bases, J lost 2 bases, and 5 bases stayed unmatched. The germline CDR1 and CDR2 sequences are SGHRS and YFSETQ. The CDR3 consists of 15 residues. This CDR3 is CASSLVTGQTYEQYF. DNA of the CDR3: TGCGCCAGCAGCTTGGTTACGGGACAGACCTACGAGCAGTACTTC.

The chain employs TRBV4-3 and TRBJ1-2; TRBD1 might be the D (6 bases). V lost 4 bases to trimming and J lost 7 bases, with 16 bases between them. The V gene's germline CDR1 is LGHNA and CDR2 YSLEER. CDR3 length equals 14 residues. The CDR3 is CASSLDQGSGGYTF. The CDR3 nucleotides read TGCGCCAGCAGCCTAGATCAGGGGTCGGGTGGCTACACCTTC.

The chain couples TRBV4-3 to TRBJ2-1, with 15 bases fitting TRBD2. V was clipped by 3 bases and J by 8 bases; unmatched bases: 11. The CDR3 is made up of 18 amino acids. Germline V gives CDR1 LGHNA, CDR2 YSLEER. The CDR3 DNA follows: TGCGCCAGCAGCCAGGGGACTAGCGGGGGGCCCTTTTGGGATGAGCAGTTCTTC. Its translation: CASSQGTSGGPFWDEQFF.

The rearrangement links TRBV13 to TRBJ2-1, with TRBD2 identical over 8 bases. Trimming cost V 5 bases and J 8 bases; bases outside gene matches: 11. This CDR3 spans 15 amino acids. The germline V gene has CDR1 PRHDT and CDR2 FYEKMQ (reference sequence). CDR3 in DNA: TGTGCCAGCAGCCGTACTAGCGGTACCCGGGATGAGCAGTTCTTC. Its translation is CASSRTSGTRDEQFF.

This chain uses TRBV4-3 with TRBJ2-7; TRBD2 might be the D (5 bases). This CDR3 is 15 amino acids long. Trimming shortened V by 0 bases and J by 2 bases, and 11 bases separated the two germline ends. CDR1 and CDR2 from the germline V gene are LGHNA and YSLEER. For the CDR3, the DNA is TGCGCCAGCAGCCAAGAATCAGCGGAAGCCTACGAGCAGTACTTC. Amino acid sequence: CASSQESAEAYEQYF.